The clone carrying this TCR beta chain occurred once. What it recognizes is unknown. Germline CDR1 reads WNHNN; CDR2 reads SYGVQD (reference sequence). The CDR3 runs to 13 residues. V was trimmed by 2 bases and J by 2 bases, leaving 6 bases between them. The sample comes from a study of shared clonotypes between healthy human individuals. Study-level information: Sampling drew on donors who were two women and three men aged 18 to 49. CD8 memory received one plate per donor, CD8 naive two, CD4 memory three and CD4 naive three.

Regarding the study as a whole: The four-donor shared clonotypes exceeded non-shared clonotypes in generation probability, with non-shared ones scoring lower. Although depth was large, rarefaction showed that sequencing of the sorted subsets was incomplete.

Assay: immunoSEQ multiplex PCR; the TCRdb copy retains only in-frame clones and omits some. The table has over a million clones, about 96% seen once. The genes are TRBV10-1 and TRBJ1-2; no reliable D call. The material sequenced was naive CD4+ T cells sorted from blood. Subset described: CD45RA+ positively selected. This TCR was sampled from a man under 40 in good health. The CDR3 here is CASSEAANYGYTF. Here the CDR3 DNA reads TGCGCCAGCAGTGAGGCAGCAAACTATGGCTACACCTTC.